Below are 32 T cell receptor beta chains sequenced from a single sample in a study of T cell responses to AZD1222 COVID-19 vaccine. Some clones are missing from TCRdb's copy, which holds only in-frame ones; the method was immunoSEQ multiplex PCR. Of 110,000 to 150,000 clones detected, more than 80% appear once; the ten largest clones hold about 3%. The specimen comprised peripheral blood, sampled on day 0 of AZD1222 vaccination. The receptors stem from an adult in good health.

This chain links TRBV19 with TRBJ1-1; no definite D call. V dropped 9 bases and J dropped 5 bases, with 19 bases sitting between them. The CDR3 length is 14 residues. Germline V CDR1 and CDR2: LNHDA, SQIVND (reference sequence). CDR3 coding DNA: TGTGCCAGAGCCCAGACCTGGCAATTAACTGAAGCTTTCTTT. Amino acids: CARAQTWQLTEAFF. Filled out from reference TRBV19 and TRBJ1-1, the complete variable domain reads DGGITQSPKYLFRKEGQNVTLSCEQNLNHDAMYWYRQDPGQGLRLIYYSQIVNDFQKGDIAEGYSVSREKKESFPLTVTSAQKNPTAFYLCARAQTWQLTEAFFGQGTRLTVV.

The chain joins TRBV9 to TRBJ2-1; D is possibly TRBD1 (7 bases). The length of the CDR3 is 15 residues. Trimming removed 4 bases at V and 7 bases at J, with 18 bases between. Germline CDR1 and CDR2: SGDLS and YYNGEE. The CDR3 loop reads CASSSPGGRINEQFF. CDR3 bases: TGTGCCAGCAGCTCCCCAGGGGGGCGGATAAATGAGCAGTTCTTC. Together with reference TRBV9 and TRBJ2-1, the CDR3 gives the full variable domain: DSGVTQTPKHLITATGQRVTLRCSPRSGDLSVYWYQQSLDQGLQFLIQYYNGEERAKGNILERFSAQQFPDLHSELNLSSLELGDSALYFCASSSPGGRINEQFFGPGTRLTVL.

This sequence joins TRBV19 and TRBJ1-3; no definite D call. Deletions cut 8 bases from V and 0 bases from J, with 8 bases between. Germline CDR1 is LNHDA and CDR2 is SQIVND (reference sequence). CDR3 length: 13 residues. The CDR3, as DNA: TGTGCCAGTCATAGGTTCTCTGGAAACACCATATATTTT. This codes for CASHRFSGNTIYF. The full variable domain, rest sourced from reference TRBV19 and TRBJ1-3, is DGGITQSPKYLFRKEGQNVTLSCEQNLNHDAMYWYRQDPGQGLRLIYYSQIVNDFQKGDIAEGYSVSREKKESFPLTVTSAQKNPTAFYLCASHRFSGNTIYFGEGSWLTVV.

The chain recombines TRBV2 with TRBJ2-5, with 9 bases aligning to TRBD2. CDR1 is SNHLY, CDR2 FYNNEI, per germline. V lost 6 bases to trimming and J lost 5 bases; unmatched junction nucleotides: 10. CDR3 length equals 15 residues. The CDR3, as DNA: TGTGCCAGCAGAAGTAGAGCGGGAGGTCTGGAGACCCAGTACTTC. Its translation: CASRSRAGGLETQYF.

The CDR3 nucleotides are TGTGCCAGCAGTTCCTGGGACAGGAGGTCGGGGCAGTACTTC. Its translation is CASSSWDRRSGQYF. This rearrangement joins TRBV27 to TRBJ2-7; 8 bases line up with TRBD1. CDR3 length: 14 amino acids. The germline V gene has CDR1 MNHEY and CDR2 SMNVEV (reference sequence). Trimming removed 4 bases from V and 9 bases from J; junction bases left unmatched: 11.

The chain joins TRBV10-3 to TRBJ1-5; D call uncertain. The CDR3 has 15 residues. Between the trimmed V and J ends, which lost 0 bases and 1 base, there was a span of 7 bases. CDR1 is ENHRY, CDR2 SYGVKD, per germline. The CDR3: CAISESSLSNQPQHF. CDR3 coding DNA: TGTGCCATCAGTGAGTCGAGTCTAAGCAATCAGCCCCAGCATTTT.

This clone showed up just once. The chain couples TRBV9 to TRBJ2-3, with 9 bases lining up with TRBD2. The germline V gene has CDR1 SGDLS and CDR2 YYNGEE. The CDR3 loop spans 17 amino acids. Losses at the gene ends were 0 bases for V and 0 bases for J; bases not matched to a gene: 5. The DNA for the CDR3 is TGTGCCAGCAGCGTAGGACTGCGGGGGGGCAGCACAGATACGCAGTATTTT. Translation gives CASSVGLRGGSTDTQYF.

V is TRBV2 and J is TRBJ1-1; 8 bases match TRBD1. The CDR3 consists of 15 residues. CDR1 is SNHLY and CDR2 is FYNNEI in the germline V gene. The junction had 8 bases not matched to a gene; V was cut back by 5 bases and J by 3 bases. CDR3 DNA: TGTGCCAGCAGTAGTAGGACAGGGATGGACACTGAAGCTTTCTTT. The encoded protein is CASSSRTGMDTEAFF. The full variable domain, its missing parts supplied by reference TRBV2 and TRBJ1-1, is EPEVTQTPSHQVTQMGQEVILRCVPISNHLYFYWYRQILGQKVEFLVSFYNNEISEKSEIFDDQFSVERPDGSNFTLKIRSTKLEDSAMYFCASSSRTGMDTEAFFGQGTRLTVV.

The CDR3 DNA follows: TGCAGCGTTGAAGGAGGGACAGGTAGAACCTACGAGCAGTACTTC. This translates into CSVEGGTGRTYEQYF. This chain connects TRBV29-1 to TRBJ2-7; TRBD1 aligns across 8 bases. CDR1 and CDR2 from the germline V gene are SQVTM and ANQGSEA. CDR3 size: 15 residues. V trimming: 1 base; J trimming: 2 bases; junction bases outside the gene matches: 7.

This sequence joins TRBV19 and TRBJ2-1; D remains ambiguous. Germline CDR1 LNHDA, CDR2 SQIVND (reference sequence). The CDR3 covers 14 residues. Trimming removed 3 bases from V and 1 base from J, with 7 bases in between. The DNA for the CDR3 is TGTGCCAGTAGTATGAGTAGTTCCTACAATGAGCAGTTCTTC. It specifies CASSMSSSYNEQFF.

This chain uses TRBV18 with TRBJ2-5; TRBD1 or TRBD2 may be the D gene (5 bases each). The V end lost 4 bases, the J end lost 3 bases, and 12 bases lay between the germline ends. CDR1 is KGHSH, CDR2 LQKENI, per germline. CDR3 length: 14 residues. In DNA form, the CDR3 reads TGTGCCAGCTCACTTTCGGGACCGAAAGAGACCCAGTACTTC. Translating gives CASSLSGPKETQYF.

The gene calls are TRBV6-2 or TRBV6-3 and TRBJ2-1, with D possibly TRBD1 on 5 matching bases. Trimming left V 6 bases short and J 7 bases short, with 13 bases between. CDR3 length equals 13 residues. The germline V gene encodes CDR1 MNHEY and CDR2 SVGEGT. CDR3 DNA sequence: TGTGCCAGCAGCCTACAAGGGGCAAATGAGCAGTTCTTC. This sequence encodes CASSLQGANEQFF.

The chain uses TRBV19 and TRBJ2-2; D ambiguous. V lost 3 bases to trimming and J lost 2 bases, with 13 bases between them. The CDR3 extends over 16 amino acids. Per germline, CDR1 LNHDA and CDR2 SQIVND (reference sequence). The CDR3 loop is CASSMDASFNTGELFF. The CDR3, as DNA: TGTGCCAGTAGTATGGACGCCAGCTTCAACACCGGGGAGCTGTTTTTT.

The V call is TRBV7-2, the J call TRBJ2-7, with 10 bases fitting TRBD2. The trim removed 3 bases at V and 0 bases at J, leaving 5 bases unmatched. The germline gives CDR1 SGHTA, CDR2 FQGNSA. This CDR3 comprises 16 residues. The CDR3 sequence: CASSFHSSGSSYEQYF. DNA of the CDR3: TGTGCCAGCAGCTTCCACTCTAGCGGGAGCTCCTACGAGCAGTACTTC.

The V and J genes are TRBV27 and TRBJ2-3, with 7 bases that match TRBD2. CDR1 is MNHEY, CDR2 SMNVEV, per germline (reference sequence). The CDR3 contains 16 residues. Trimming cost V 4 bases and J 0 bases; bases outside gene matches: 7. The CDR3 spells CASSSLGGGSTDTQYF. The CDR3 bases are TGTGCCAGCAGTTCCTTGGGGGGGGGAAGCACAGATACGCAGTATTTT.

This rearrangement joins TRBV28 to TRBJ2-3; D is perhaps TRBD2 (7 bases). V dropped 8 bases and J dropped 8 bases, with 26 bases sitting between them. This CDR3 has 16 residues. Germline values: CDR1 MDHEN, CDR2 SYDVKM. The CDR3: CASSTGGNWPRVTQYF. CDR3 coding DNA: TGTGCCAGCTCAACGGGGGGCAACTGGCCGCGTGTTACGCAGTATTTT.

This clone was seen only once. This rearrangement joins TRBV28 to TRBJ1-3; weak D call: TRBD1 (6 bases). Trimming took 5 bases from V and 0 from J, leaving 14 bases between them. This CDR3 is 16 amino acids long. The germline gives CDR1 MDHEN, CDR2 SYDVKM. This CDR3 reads CASSPPPGASGNTIYF. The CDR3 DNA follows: TGTGCCAGCAGTCCACCCCCAGGGGCCTCTGGAAACACCATATATTTT.

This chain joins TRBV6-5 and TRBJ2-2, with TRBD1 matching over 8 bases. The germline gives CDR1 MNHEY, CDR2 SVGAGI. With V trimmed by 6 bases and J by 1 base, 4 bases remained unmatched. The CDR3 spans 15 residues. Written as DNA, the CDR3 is TGTGCCAGCAGGCTCGACAGGGGGAACACCGGGGAGCTGTTTTTT. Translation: CASRLDRGNTGELFF.

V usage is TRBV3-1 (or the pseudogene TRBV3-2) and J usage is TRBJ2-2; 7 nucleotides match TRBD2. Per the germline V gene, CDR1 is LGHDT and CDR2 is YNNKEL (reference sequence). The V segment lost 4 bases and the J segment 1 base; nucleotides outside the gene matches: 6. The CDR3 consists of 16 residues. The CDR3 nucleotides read TGTGCCAGCAGCCCGGGACTACCCAAGAACACCGGGGAGCTGTTTTTT. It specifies CASSPGLPKNTGELFF.

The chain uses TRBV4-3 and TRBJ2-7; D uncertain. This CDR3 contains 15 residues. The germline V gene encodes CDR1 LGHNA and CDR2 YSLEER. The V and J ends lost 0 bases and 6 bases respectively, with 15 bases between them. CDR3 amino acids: CASSQDLITRGEQYF. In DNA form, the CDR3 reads TGCGCCAGCAGCCAAGATTTGATTACTCGCGGCGAGCAGTACTTC.

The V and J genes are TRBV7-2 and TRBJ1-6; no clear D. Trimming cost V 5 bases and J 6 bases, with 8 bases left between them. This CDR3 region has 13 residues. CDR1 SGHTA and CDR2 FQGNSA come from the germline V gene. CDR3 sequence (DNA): TGTGCCAGCAGCCAGACCCCTAATTCACCCCTCCACTTT. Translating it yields CASSQTPNSPLHF.

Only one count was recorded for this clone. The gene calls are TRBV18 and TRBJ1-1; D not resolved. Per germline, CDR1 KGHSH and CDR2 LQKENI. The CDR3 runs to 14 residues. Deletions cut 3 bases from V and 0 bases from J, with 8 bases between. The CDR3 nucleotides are TGTGCCAGCTCACCGGAGAACATGAACACTGAAGCTTTCTTT. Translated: CASSPENMNTEAFF.

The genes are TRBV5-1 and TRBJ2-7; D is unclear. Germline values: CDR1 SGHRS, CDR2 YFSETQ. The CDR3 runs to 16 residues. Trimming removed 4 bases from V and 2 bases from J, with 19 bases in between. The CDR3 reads CASSPTSSVGPYEQYF. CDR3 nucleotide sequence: TGCGCCAGCAGCCCAACGTCCAGCGTAGGTCCCTACGAGCAGTACTTC.

This CDR3 reads CASSPKTGRYSGNTIYF. As DNA, the CDR3 is TGCGCCAGCAGCCCAAAGACAGGGAGATACTCTGGAAACACCATATATTTT. This chain uses TRBV5-1 with TRBJ1-3; the match to TRBD1 covers 7 bases. Losses at the gene ends were 4 bases for V and 0 bases for J; bases not matched to a gene: 10. This CDR3 is 17 amino acids long. Germline CDR1 and CDR2: SGHRS and YFSETQ.

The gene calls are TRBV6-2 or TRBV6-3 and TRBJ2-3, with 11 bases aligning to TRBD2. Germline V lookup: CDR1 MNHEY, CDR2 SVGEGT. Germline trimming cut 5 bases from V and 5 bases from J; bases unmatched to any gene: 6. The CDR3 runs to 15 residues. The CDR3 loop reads CASSPRGTSGDTQYF. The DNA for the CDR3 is TGTGCCAGCAGTCCGAGGGGGACTAGCGGAGATACGCAGTATTTT.

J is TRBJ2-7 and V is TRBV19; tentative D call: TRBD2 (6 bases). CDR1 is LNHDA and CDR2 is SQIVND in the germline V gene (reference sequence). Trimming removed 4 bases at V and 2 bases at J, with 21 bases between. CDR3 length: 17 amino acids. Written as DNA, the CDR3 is TGTGCCAGTAGTACCCCTTCGAGGGGAGGACCCACCTACGAGCAGTACTTC. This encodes CASSTPSRGGPTYEQYF.

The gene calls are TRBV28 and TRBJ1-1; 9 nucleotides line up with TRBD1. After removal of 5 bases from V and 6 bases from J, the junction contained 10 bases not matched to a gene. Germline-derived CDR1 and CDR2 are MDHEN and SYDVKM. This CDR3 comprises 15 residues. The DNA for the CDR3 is TGTGCCAGCAGTCTCCTAGGGACAGGGAGCGCTGAAGCTTTCTTT. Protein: CASSLLGTGSAEAFF.

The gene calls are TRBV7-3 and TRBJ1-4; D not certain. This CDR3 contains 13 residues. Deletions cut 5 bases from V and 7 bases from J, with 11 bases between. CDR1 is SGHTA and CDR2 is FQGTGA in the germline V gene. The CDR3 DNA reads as TGTGCCAGCAGCAGCAGACGAGGTGAAAAACTGTTTTTT. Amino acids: CASSSRRGEKLFF. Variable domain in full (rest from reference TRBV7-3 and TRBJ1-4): GAGVSQTPSNKVTEKGKYVELRCDPISGHTALYWYRQSLGQGPEFLIYFQGTGAADDSGLPNDRFFAVRPEGSVSTLKIQRTERGDSAVYLCASSSRRGEKLFFGSGTQLSVL.

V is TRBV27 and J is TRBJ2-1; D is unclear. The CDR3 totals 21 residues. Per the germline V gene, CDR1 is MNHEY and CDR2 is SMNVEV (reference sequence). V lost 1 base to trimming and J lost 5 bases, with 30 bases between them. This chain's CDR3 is CASSLFPWPSARPAADNEQFF. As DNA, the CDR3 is TGTGCCAGCAGTTTATTCCCCTGGCCCAGTGCCCGCCCGGCAGCTGACAATGAGCAGTTCTTC.

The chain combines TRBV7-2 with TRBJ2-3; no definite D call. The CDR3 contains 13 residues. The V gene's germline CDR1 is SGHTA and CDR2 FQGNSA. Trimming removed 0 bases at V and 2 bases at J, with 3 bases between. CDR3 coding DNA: TGTGCCAGCAGCTTAGCTGCCACAGATACGCAGTATTTT. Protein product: CASSLAATDTQYF. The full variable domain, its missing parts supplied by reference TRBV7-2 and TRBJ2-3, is GAGVSQSPSNKVTEKGKDVELRCDPISGHTALYWYRQSLGQGLEFLIYFQGNSAPDKSGLPSDRFSAERTGGSVSTLTIQRTQQEDSAVYLCASSLAATDTQYFGPGTRLTVL.

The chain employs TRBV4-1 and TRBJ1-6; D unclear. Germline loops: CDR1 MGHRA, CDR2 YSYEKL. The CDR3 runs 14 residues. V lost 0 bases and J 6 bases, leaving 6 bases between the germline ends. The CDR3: CASSQDRSNSPLHF. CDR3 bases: TGCGCCAGCAGCCAAGATCGGTCTAATTCACCCCTCCACTTT.

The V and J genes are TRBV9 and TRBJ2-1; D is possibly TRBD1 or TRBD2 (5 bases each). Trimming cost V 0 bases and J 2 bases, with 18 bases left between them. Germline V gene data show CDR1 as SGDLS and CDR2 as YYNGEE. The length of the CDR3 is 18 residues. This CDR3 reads CASSVGGTPLGPYNEQFF. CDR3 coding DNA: TGTGCCAGCAGCGTAGGGGGGACCCCTTTAGGCCCCTACAATGAGCAGTTCTTC.